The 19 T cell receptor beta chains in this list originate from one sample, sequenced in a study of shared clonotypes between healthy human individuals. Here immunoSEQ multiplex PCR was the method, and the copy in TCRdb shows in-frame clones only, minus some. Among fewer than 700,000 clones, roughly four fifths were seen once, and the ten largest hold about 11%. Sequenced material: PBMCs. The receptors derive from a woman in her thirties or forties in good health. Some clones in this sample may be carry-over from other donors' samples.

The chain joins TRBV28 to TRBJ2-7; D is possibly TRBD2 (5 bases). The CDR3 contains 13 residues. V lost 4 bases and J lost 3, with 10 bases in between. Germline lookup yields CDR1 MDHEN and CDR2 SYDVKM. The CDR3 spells CASSYGRGYEQYF. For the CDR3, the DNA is TGTGCCAGCAGTTATGGACGGGGCTACGAGCAGTACTTC.

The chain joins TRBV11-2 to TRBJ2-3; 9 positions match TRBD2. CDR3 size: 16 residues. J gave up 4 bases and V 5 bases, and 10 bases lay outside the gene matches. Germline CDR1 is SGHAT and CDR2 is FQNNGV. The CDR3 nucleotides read TGTGCCAGCAGCGCTAGCGGGAACCCTCCCGCAGATACGCAGTATTTT. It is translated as CASSASGNPPADTQYF.

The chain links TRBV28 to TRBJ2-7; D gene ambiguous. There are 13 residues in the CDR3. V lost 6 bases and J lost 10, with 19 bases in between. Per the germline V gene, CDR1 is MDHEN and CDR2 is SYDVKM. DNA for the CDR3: TGTGCCAGCAGCTACAACCCCGAAGATCCTCAGTACTTC. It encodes CASSYNPEDPQYF.

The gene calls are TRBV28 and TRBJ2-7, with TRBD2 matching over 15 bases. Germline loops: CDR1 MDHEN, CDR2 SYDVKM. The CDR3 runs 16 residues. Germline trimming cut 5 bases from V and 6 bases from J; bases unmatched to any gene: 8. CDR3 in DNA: TGTGCCAGCAGTACCGGGACTAGCGGGAGGCCAGGCGAGCAGTACTTC. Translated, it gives CASSTGTSGRPGEQYF.

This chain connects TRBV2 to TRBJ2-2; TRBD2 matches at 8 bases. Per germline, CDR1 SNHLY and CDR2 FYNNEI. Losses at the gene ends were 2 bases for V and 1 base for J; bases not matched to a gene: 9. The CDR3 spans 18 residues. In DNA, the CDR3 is TGTGCCAGCAGTGAACGGGGTGGGAGCGGGAGGAACACCGGGGAGCTGTTTTTT. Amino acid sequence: CASSERGGSGRNTGELFF.

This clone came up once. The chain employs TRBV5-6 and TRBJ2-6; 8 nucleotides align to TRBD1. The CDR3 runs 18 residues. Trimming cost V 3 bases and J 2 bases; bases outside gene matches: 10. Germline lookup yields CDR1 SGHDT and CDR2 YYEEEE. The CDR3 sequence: CASSSSDRGTAGANVLTF. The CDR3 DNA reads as TGTGCCAGCAGCTCTTCCGACAGGGGTACTGCTGGGGCCAACGTCCTGACTTTC.

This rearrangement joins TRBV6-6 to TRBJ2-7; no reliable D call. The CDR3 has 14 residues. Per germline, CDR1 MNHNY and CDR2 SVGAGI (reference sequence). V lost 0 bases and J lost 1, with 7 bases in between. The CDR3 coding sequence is TGTGCCAGCAGTTACTCGTACCAATCCTACGAGCAGTACTTC. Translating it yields CASSYSYQSYEQYF.

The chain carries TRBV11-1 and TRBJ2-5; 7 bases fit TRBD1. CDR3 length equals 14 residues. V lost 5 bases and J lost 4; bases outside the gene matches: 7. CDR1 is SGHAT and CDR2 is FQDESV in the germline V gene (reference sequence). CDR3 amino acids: CASSATGTVETQYF. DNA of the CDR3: TGTGCCAGCAGCGCGACAGGGACAGTAGAGACCCAGTACTTC.

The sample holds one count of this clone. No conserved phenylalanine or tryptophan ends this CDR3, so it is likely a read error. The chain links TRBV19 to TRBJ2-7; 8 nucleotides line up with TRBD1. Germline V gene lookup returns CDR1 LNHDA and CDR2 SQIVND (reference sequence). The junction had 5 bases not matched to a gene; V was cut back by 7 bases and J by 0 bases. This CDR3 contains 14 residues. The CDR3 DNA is TGTGCCAGTAACCGACAGGGGCACTCCTACGAGCAGTACTCC. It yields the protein CASNRQGHSYEQYS.

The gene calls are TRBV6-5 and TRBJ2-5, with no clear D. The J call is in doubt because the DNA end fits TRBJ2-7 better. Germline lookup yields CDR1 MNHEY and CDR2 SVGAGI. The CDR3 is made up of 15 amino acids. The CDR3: CASSYSIGWSDEQYF. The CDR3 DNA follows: TGTGCCAGCAGTTACTCGATAGGTTGGTCGGACGAGCAGTACTTC.

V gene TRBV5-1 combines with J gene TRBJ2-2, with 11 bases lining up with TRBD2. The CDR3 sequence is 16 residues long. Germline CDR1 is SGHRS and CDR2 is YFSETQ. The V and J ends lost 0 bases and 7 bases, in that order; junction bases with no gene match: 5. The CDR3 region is CASSLDLAGGIGELFF. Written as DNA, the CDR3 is TGCGCCAGCAGCTTGGACCTAGCGGGAGGTATCGGGGAGCTGTTTTTT. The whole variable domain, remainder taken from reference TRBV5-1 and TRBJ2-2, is KAGVTQTPRYLIKTRGQQVTLSCSPISGHRSVSWYQQTPGQGLQFLFEYFSETQRNKGNFPGRFSGRQFSNSRSEMNVSTLELGDSALYLCASSLDLAGGIGELFFGEGSRLTVL.

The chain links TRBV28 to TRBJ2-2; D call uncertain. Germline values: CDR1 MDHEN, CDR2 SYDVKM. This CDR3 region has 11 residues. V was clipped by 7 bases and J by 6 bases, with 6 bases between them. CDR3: CASTWPGELFF. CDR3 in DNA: TGTGCCAGCACTTGGCCCGGGGAGCTGTTTTTT. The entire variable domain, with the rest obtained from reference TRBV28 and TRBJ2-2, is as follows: DVKVTQSSRYLVKRTGEKVFLECVQDMDHENMFWYRQDPGLGLRLIYFSYDVKMKEKGDIPEGYSVSREKKERFSLILESASTNQTSMYLCASTWPGELFFGEGSRLTVL.

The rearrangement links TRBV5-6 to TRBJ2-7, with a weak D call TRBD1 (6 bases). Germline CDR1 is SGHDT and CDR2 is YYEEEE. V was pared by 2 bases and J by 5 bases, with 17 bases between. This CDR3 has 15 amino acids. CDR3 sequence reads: CASSFGTPPGDEQYF. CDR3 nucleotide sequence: TGTGCCAGCAGCTTTGGGACCCCGCCAGGGGACGAGCAGTACTTC.

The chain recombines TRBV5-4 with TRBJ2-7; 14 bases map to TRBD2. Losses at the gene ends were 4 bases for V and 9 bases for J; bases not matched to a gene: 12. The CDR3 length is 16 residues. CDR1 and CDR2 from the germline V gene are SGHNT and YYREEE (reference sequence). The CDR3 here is CASSGGGLAGGQGQYF. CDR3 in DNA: TGTGCCAGCAGCGGAGGTGGACTAGCGGGGGGACAGGGGCAGTACTTC.

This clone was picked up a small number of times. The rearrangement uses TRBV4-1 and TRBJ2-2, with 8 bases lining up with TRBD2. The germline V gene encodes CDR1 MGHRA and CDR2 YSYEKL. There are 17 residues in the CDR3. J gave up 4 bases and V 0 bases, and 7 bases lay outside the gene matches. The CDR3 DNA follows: TGCGCCAGCAGCCAAGATCCCGGGACTAGAGGCACCGGGGAGCTGTTTTTT. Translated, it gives CASSQDPGTRGTGELFF.

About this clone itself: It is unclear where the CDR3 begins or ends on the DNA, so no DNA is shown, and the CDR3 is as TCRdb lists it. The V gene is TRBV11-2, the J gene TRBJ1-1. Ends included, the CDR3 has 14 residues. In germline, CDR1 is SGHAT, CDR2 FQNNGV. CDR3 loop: CASSFGPGWTEAFF.

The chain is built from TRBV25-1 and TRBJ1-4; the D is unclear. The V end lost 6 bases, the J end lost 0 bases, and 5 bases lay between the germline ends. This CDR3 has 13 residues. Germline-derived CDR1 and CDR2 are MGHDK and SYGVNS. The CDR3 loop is CASRRSTNEKLFF. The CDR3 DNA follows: TGTGCCAGCAGGCGATCAACTAATGAAAAACTGTTTTTT.

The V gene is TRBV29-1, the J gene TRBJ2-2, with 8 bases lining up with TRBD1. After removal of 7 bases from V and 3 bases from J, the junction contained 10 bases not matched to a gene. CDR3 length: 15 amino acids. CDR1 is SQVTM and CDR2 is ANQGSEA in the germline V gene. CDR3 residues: CSAGQGNRDTGELFF. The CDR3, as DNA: TGCAGCGCCGGACAGGGCAACCGTGACACCGGGGAGCTGTTTTTT.

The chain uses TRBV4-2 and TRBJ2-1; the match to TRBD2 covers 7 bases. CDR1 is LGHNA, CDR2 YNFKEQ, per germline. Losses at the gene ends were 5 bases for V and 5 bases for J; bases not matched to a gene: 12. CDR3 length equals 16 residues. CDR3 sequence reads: CASSKLTSTQDNEQFF. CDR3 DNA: TGTGCCAGCAGCAAATTGACTAGCACCCAGGACAATGAGCAGTTCTTC.